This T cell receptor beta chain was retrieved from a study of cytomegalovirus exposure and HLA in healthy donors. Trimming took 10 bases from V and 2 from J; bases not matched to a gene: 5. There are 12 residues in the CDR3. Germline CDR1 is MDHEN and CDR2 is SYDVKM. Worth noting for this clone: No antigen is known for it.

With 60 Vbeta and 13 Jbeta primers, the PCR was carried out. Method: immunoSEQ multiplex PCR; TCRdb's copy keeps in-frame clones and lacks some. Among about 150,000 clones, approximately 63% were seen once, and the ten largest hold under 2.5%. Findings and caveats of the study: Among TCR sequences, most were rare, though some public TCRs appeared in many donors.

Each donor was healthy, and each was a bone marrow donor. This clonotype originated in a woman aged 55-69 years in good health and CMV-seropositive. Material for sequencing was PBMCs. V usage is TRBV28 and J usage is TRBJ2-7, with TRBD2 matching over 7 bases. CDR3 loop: CATSGLPYEQYF. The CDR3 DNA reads TGTGCCACTAGCGGTCTCCCCTACGAGCAGTACTTC.